The clone carrying this T cell receptor (beta chain) was seen only a few times. This sample is drawn from a study of blood T cells in healthy people across ages. Primers used in a second PCR of about 7 to 12 cycles were a sample-barcoded 5' primer and a J-beta primer mix. TCRdb re-analysed the 5' RACE reads in MiXCR, keeping a single row per CDR3 protein. This sample has hundreds of thousands of distinct CDR3 sequences, with around 24% found just once. V lost 5 bases to trimming and J lost 4 bases; unmatched junction nucleotides: 6. Germline CDR1 is KGHSH and CDR2 is LQKENI. The CDR3 has 15 amino acids. Separately, the same data were catalogued under a study of T cells of mothers and their children.

The chain joins TRBV18 to TRBJ1-4, with 8 bases identical to TRBD1. This clonotype originated in a boy aged 5-17 years in good health. Source material: blood. The CDR3 reads CASSTGTGVNEKLFF. In nucleotides, the CDR3 is TGTGCCAGCTCAACCGGGACAGGAGTTAATGAAAAACTGTTTTTT. Combining the CDR3 with reference TRBV18 and TRBJ1-4 gives the whole variable domain NAGVMQNPRHLVRRRGQEARLRCSPMKGHSHVYWYRQLPEEGLKFMVYLQKENIIDESGMPKERFSAEFPKEGPSILRIQQVVRGDSAAYFCASSTGTGVNEKLFFGSGTQLSVL.